Included here is one TCR beta chain sequence, with context. Its antigen is still unknown. This sample was taken from a study of identical twins. MiXCR, applied by TCRdb to the 5' RACE reads, yields one record per CDR3 protein. In the table there are about 690,000 distinct CDR3 sequences, roughly 6% of which are singletons. The CDR3 has 14 amino acids. V dropped 1 base and J dropped 9 bases, with 13 bases sitting between them. Germline assignment: CDR1 MGHRA and CDR2 YSYEKL. Study results and limitations: For cord blood, abundant beta clonotypes had fewer insertions, unlike memory repertoires, which showed none.

This clonotype originated in a man between 18 and 29 years old in good health. V and J are TRBV4-1 and TRBJ2-4; TRBD1 is a possible D gene (6 bases). The sample was naive T cells sorted from blood. CDR3: CASSQADQGGIQYF. CDR3 in DNA: TGCGCCAGCAGCCAAGCGGACCAAGGGGGCATTCAGTACTTC.